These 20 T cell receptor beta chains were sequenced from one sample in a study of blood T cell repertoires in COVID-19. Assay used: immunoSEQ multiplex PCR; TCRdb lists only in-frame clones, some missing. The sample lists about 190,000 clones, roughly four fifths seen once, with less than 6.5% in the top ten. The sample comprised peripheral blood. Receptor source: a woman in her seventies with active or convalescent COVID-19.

CDR3 bases: TGTGCCAGCTCAGGAGGGGATACGCAGTATTTT. Translating it yields CASSGGDTQYF. The rearrangement uses TRBV18 and TRBJ2-3; maybe TRBD2 (6 bases). V lost 5 bases to trimming and J lost 6 bases, with 6 bases between them. Germline V gene sequence: CDR1 KGHSH, CDR2 LQKENI. The CDR3 contains 11 residues.

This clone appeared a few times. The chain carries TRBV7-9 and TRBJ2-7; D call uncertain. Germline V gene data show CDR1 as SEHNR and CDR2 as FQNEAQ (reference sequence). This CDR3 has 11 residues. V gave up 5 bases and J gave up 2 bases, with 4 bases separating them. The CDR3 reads CASSVTYEQYF. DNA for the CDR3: TGTGCCAGCAGCGTCACCTACGAGCAGTACTTC.

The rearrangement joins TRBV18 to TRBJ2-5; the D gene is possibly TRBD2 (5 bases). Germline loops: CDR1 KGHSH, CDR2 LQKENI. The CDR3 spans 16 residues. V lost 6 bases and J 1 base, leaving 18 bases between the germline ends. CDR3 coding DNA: TGTGCCAGCTCCCAAAAACCAGGAGGTAGCCAAGAGACCCAGTACTTC. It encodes CASSQKPGGSQETQYF.

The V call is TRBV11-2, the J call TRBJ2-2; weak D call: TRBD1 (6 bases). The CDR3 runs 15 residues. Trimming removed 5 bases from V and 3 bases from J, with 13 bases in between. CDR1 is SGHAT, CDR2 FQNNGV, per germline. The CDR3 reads CASSRGTADTGELFF. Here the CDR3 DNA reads TGTGCCAGCAGCAGGGGGACCGCGGACACCGGGGAGCTGTTTTTT.

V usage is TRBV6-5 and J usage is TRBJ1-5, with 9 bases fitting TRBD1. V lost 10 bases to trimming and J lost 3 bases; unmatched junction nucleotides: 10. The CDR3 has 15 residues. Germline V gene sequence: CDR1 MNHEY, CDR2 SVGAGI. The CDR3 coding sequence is TGTGCCACCCAGGACAGGGGTGGCCACAATCAGCCCCAGCATTTT. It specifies CATQDRGGHNQPQHF.

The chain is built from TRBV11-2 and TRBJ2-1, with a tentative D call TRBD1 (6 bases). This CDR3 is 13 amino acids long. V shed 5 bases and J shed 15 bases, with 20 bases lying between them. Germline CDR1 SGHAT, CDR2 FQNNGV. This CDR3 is CASSELNREVAFF. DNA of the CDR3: TGTGCCAGCAGCGAATTAAACAGGGAAGTAGCGTTCTTC.

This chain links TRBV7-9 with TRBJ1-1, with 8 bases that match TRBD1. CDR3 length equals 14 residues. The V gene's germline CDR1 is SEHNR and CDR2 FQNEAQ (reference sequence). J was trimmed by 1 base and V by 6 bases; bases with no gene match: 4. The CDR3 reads CASSNGQGNTEAFF. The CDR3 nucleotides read TGTGCCAGCAGTAACGGACAGGGGAACACTGAAGCTTTCTTT. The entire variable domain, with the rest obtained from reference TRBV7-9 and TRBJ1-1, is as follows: DTGVSQNPRHKITKRGQNVTFRCDPISEHNRLYWYRQTLGQGPEFLTYFQNEAQLEKSRLLSDRFSAERPKGSFSTLEIQRTEQGDSAMYLCASSNGQGNTEAFFGQGTRLTVV.

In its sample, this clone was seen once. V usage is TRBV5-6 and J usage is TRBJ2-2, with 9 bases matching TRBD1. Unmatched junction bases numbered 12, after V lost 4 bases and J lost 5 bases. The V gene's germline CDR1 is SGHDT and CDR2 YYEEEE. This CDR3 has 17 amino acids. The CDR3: CASSPGTGFIGTGELFF. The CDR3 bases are TGTGCCAGCAGCCCTGGGACAGGGTTCATCGGTACCGGGGAGCTGTTTTTT.

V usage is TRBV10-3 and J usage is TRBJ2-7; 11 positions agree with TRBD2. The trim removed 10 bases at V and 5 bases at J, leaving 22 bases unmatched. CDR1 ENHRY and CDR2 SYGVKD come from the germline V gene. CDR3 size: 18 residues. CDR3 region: CASRDRGGVAGGWDEQYF. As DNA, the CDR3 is TGTGCCAGCAGGGACAGAGGAGGAGTAGCGGGAGGGTGGGACGAGCAGTACTTC.

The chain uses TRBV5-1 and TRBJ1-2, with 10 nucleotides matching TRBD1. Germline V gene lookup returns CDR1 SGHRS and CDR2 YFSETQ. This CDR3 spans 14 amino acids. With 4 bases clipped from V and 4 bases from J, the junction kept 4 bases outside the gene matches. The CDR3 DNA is TGCGCCAGCAGCCCGACAGGGGGCCCCTATGGCTACACCTTC. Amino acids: CASSPTGGPYGYTF.

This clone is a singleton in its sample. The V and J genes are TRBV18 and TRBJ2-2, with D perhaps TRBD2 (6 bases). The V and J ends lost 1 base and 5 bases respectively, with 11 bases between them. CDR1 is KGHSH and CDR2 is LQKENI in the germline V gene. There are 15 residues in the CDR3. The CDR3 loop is CASSPRPGVTGELFF. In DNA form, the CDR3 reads TGTGCCAGCTCACCACGACCGGGAGTTACCGGGGAGCTGTTTTTT.

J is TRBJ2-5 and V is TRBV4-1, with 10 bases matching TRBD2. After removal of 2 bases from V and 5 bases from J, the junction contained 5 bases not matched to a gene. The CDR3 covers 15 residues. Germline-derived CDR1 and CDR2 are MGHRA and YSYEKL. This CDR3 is CASSQTLAGAETQYF. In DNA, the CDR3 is TGCGCCAGCAGCCAAACCCTAGCGGGAGCCGAGACCCAGTACTTC.

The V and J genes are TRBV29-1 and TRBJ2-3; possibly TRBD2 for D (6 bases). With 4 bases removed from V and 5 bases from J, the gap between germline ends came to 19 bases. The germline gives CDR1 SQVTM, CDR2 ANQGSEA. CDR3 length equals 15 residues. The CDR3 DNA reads TGCAGCGTTGGGGACTCCTTCTTCGGGCGAGATACGCAGTATTTT. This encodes CSVGDSFFGRDTQYF.

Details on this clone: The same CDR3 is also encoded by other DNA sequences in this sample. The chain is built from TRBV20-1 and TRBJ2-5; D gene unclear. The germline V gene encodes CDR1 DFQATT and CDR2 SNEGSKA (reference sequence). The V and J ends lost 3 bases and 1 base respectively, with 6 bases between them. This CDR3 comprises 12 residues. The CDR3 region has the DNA TGCAGTGCTAGTCCTTCCCAAGAGACCCAGTACTTC. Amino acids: CSASPSQETQYF.

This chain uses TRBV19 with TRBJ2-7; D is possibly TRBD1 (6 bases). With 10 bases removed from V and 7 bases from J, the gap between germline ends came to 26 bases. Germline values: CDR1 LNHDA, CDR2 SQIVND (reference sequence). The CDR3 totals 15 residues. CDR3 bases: TGTGCCACTGGGCTACAGGGCTCTCCCGGACGGGAGCAGTACTTC. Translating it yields CATGLQGSPGREQYF.

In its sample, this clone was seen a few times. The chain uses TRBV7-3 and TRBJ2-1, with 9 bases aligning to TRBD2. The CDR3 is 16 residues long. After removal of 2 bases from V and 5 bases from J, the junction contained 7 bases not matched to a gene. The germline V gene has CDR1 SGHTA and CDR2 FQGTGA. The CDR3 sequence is CASSLEAGLADNEQFF. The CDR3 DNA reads TGTGCCAGCAGCTTAGAGGCGGGACTAGCCGACAATGAGCAGTTCTTC. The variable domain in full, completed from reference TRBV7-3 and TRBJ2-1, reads GAGVSQTPSNKVTEKGKYVELRCDPISGHTALYWYRQSLGQGPEFLIYFQGTGAADDSGLPNDRFFAVRPEGSVSTLKIQRTERGDSAVYLCASSLEAGLADNEQFFGPGTRLTVL.

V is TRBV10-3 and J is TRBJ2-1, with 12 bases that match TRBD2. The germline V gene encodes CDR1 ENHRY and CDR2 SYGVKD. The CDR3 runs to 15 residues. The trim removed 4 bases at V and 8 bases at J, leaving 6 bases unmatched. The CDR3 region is CAISVETSGSDEQFF. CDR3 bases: TGTGCCATCAGTGTCGAGACTAGCGGGAGTGATGAGCAGTTCTTC.

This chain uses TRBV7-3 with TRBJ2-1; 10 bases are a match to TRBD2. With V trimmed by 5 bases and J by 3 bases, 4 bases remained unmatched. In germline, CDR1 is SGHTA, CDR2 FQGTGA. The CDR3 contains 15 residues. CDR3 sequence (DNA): TGTGCCAGCAGCATACGGACTAGCGGCTACAATGAGCAGTTCTTC. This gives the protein CASSIRTSGYNEQFF. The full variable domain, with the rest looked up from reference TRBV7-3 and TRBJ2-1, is GAGVSQTPSNKVTEKGKYVELRCDPISGHTALYWYRQSLGQGPEFLIYFQGTGAADDSGLPNDRFFAVRPEGSVSTLKIQRTERGDSAVYLCASSIRTSGYNEQFFGPGTRLTVL.

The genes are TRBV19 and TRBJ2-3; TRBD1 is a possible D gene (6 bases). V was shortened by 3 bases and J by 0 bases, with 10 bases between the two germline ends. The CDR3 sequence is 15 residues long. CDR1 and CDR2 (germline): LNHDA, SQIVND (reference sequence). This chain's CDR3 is CASSITGHSTDTQYF. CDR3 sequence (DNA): TGTGCCAGTAGTATCACGGGACACAGCACAGATACGCAGTATTTT.

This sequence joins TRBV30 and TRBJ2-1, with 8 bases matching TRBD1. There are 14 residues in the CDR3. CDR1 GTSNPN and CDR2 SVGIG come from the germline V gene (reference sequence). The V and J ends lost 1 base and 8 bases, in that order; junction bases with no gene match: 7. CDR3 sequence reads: CAWSAPGTGDEQFF. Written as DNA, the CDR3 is TGTGCCTGGAGTGCTCCCGGGACAGGCGATGAGCAGTTCTTC.